The clone carrying this TCR beta chain was counted once. This specimen comes from a study of blood T cell repertoires in COVID-19. CDR3 size: 17 residues. The J segment lost 5 bases and the V segment lost 0 bases, leaving 11 bases of the junction unmatched. CDR1 and CDR2 from the germline V gene are GTSNPN and SVGIG (reference sequence). Original analysis: Reference gene primer amplification in the assay estimated nucleated cell counts. The assay was immunoSEQ multiplex PCR, and TCRdb's table has in-frame clones only and misses some. V and J calls and clone size are copied from that table; D and trimming were computed from the DNA. The data contain just over 650,000 clones, just under 90% of them singletons.

Material for sequencing was peripheral blood. This sequence was found in a woman younger than 30 with acute or convalescent COVID-19. This chain links TRBV30 with TRBJ2-1, with 9 bases fitting TRBD2. The CDR3 loop is CAWSVLEVTSGNNEQFF. Written as DNA, the CDR3 is TGTGCCTGGAGTGTACTGGAGGTGACTAGCGGAAACAATGAGCAGTTCTTC.